The 10 T cell receptor beta chains given below trace back to one sample, sequenced in a study of post-analysis software for immune sequencing data. Study outcomes and limitations: Included in a set of roughly five TRBV segments more frequent in patients than controls were TRBV5-6, TRBV5-1 and TRBV20-1.

Their recognized antigens are unknown. TCR beta cDNA libraries had unique molecular identifiers. MiXCR, run by TCRdb on the PCR reads, gives a single entry per CDR3 protein. This repertoire shows 450,000 to 700,000 distinct CDR3 sequences, about 40% found once; its top ten account for approximately 1.7%. Sequenced sample: blood. Receptor source: a girl aged 10 to 17 with multiple sclerosis.

The chain employs TRBV6-1 and TRBJ2-7; D is possibly TRBD1 or TRBD2 (6 bases each). Germline V CDR1 and CDR2: MNHNS, SASEGT. CDR3 length equals 14 residues. Trimming cost V 2 bases and J 2 bases, with 10 bases left between them. CDR3 nucleotides: TGTGCCAGCAGTGAACGAAGGGGGGCCTACGAGCAGTACTTC. Translation: CASSERRGAYEQYF.

The rearrangement links TRBV5-1 to TRBJ1-1, with D possibly matching TRBD1 (5 bases). This CDR3 comprises 13 residues. Trimming took off 1 base at V and 5 bases at J, with 9 bases between the two ends. Germline-derived CDR1 and CDR2 are SGHRS and YFSETQ. The chain's CDR3 is CASSLRQGTEAFF. In DNA, the CDR3 is TGCGCCAGCAGCTTGAGGCAGGGTACTGAAGCTTTCTTT.

V and J are TRBV12-3 or TRBV12-4 and TRBJ1-2; 8 nucleotides align to TRBD1. The V and J ends lost 4 bases and 0 bases, in that order; junction bases with no gene match: 13. There are 18 residues in the CDR3. The CDR3 loop reads CASSSGARGLKANYGYTF. The CDR3 bases are TGTGCCAGCAGTTCGGGGGCCAGGGGGCTCAAAGCTAACTATGGCTACACCTTC.

The V gene is TRBV11-2, the J gene TRBJ2-5, with no clear D. The germline V and J ends were trimmed by 5 bases and 0 bases, with 10 bases remaining between them. The germline gives CDR1 SGHAT, CDR2 FQNNGV. This CDR3 is 14 amino acids long. The CDR3 DNA reads as TGTGCCAGCAGCCCCCAGAAGGACCAAGAGACCCAGTACTTC. Its protein product is CASSPQKDQETQYF.

The genes are TRBV7-8 and TRBJ2-1; D perhaps matches TRBD2 (6 bases). The CDR3 contains 15 residues. Between the trimmed V and J ends, which lost 7 bases and 6 bases, there was a span of 19 bases. Germline values: CDR1 SGHVS, CDR2 FQNEAQ. CDR3 sequence reads: CASNHRYGGSNEQFF. Here the CDR3 DNA reads TGTGCCAGCAATCATAGATATGGAGGGTCCAATGAGCAGTTCTTC.

This clonotype was seen a few times. The rearrangement joins TRBV12-3 or TRBV12-4 to TRBJ1-5; D not certain. The V gene lost 5 bases and the J gene lost 0 bases, with 8 bases spanning the gap. The CDR3 length is 14 residues. Here the CDR3 reads CASSPVSSNQPQHF. The CDR3, as DNA: TGTGCCAGCAGTCCAGTCAGTAGCAATCAGCCCCAGCATTTT.

There are a few counts of this clonotype. J is TRBJ2-1 and V is TRBV6-2 or TRBV6-3, with a possible D match to TRBD2 (5 bases). With 5 bases removed from V and 10 bases from J, the gap between germline ends came to 21 bases. The germline V gene encodes CDR1 MNHEY and CDR2 SVGEGT. The CDR3 sequence is 15 residues long. CDR3 sequence (DNA): TGTGCCAGCAGTCCAAATAAGCGGAACCGACGCGAGCAGTTCTTC. Translated, it gives CASSPNKRNRREQFF.

This clonotype was found a few times. This chain links TRBV29-1 with TRBJ1-6; D is uncertain. In germline, CDR1 is SQVTM, CDR2 ANQGSEA. This CDR3 is built from 13 residues. The germline V and J ends were trimmed by 4 bases and 4 bases, with 8 bases remaining between them. The CDR3 DNA reads as TGCAGCGTTGGAACAGCTTATAATTCACCCCTCCACTTT. Translation gives CSVGTAYNSPLHF.

This clonotype showed up just a few times. Compared with germline, one end of the junction differs, possibly owing to a read error. The chain is built from TRBV5-5 and TRBJ1-5; 8 bases agree with TRBD1. Germline V gives CDR1 SGHKS, CDR2 YYEKEE (reference sequence). This CDR3 region has 15 residues. CDR3 amino acids: CASSKDRVGNQPQHF. The CDR3 region has the DNA TGTGCCAGCAGCAAGGACAGGGTGGGGAATCAGCCTCAGCATTTT.

The J gene is TRBJ1-5, the V gene TRBV7-2; no clear D gene. This CDR3 has 15 amino acids. V lost 5 bases to trimming and J lost 2 bases, with 13 bases between them. Germline V CDR1 and CDR2: SGHTA, FQGNSA. CDR3 coding DNA: TGTGCCAGCAGCCCGGCGAACGGAGGCAATCAGCCCCAGCATTTT. Translated: CASSPANGGNQPQHF.